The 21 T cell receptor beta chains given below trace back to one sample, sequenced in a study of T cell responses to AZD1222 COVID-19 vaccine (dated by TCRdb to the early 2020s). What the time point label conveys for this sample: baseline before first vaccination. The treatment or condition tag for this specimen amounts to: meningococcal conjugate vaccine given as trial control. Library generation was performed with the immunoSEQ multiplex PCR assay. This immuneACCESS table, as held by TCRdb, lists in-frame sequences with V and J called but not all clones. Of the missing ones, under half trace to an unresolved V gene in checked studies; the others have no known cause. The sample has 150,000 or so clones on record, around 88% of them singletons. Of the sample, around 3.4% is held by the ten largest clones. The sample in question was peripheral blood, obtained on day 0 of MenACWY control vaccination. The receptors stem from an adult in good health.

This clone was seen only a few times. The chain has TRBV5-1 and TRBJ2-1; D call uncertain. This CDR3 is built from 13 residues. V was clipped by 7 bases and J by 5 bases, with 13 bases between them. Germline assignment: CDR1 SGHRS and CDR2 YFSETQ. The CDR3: CASQPDPDNEQFF. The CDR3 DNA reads TGCGCCAGCCAACCGGACCCGGACAATGAGCAGTTCTTC.

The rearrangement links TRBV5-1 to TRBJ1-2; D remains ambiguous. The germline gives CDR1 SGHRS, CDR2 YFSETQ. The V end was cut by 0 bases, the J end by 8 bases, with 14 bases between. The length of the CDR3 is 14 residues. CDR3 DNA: TGCGCCAGCAGCTTGGCCCAAAACGGGCGGGGCTACACCTTC. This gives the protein CASSLAQNGRGYTF.

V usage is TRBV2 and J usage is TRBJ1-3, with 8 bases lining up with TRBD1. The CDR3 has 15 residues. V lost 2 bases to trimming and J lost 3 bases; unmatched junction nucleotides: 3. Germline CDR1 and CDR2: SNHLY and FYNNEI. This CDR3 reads CASSEQGAFGNTIYF. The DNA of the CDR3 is TGTGCCAGCAGTGAACAGGGGGCATTTGGAAACACCATATATTTT. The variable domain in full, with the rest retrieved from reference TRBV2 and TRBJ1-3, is EPEVTQTPSHQVTQMGQEVILRCVPISNHLYFYWYRQILGQKVEFLVSFYNNEISEKSEIFDDQFSVERPDGSNFTLKIRSTKLEDSAMYFCASSEQGAFGNTIYFGEGSWLTVV.

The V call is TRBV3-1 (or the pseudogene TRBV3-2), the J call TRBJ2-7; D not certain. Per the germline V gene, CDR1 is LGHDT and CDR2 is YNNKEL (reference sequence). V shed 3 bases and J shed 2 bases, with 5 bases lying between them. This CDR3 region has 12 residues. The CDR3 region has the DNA TGTGCCAGCAGCCACCAAACCTACGAGCAGTACTTC. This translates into CASSHQTYEQYF.

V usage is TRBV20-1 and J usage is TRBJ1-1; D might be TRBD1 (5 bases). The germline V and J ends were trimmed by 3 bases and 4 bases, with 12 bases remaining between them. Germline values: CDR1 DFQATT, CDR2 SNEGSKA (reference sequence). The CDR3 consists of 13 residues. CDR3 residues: CSASPRVPTEAFF. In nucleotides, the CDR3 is TGCAGTGCTAGTCCCAGGGTTCCCACTGAAGCTTTCTTT.

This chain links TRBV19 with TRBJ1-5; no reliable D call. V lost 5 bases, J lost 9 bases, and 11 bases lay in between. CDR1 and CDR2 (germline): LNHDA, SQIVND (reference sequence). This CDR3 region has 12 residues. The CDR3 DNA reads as TGTGCCAGTAGTTTCGTGGAGGGGCCCCAGCATTTT. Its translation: CASSFVEGPQHF.

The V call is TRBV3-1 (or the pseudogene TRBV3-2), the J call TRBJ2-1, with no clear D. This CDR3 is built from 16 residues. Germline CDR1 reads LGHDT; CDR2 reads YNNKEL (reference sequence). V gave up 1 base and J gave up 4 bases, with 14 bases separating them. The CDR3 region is CASSQGLIVGYNEQFF. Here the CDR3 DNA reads TGTGCCAGCAGCCAAGGTCTGATCGTAGGGTACAATGAGCAGTTCTTC.

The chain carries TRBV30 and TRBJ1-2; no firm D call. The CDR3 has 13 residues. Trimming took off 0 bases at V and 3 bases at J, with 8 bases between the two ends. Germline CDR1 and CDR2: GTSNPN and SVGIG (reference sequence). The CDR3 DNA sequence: TGTGCCTGGAGTGTAAGGATCCACTATGGCTACACCTTC. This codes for CAWSVRIHYGYTF.

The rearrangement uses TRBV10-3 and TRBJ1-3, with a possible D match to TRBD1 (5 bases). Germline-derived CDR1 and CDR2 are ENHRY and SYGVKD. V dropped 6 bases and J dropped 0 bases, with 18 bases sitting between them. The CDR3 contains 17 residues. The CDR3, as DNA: TGTGCCATCAGGACCGGGGCAGGTCAGCCCTCTGGAAACACCATATATTTT. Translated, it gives CAIRTGAGQPSGNTIYF.

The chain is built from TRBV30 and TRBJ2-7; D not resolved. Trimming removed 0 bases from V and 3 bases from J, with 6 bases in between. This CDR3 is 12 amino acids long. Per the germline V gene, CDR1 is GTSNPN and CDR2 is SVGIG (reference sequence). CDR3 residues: CAWSVYGYEQYF. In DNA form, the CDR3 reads TGTGCCTGGAGTGTATATGGCTACGAGCAGTACTTC.

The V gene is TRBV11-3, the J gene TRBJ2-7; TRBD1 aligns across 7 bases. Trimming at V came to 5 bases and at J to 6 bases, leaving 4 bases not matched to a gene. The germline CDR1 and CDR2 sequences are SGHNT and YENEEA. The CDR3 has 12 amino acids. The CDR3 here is CASSPSGGEQYF. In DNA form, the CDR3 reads TGTGCCAGCAGCCCTTCAGGGGGCGAGCAGTACTTC.

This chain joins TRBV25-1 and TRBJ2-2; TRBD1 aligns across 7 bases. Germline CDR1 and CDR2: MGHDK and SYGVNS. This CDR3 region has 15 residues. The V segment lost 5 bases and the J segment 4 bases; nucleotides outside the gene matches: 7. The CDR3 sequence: CASSKDRARTGELFF. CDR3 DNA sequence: TGTGCCAGCAGTAAAGACAGGGCGCGCACCGGGGAGCTGTTTTTT.

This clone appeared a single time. CDR3 loop: CASSRGGLGNQPQHF. The CDR3 DNA reads TGTGCCAGCAGCCGAGGGGGGTTGGGGAATCAGCCCCAGCATTTT. The chain employs TRBV27 and TRBJ1-5; TRBD1 is a possible D gene (6 bases). The germline gives CDR1 MNHEY, CDR2 SMNVEV (reference sequence). Trimming took off 6 bases at V and 4 bases at J, with 16 bases between the two ends. The CDR3 length is 15 residues.

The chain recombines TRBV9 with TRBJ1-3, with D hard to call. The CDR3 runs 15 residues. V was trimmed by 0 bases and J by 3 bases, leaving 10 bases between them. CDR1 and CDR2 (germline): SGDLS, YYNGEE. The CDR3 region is CASSVEVGFGNTIYF. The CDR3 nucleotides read TGTGCCAGCAGCGTAGAGGTCGGGTTTGGAAACACCATATATTTT.

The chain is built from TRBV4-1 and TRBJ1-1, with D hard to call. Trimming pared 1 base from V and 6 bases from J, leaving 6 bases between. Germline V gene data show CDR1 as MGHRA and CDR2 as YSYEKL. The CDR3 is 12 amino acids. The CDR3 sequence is CASSQGGAEAFF. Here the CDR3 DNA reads TGCGCCAGCAGCCAAGGGGGTGCTGAAGCTTTCTTT.

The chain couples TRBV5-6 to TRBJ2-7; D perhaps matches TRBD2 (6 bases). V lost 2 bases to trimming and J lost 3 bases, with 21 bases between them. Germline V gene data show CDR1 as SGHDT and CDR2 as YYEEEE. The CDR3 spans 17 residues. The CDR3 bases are TGTGCCAGCAGCTTCCTGCGGGGCGGTCAGGCCCGCTACGAGCAGTACTTC. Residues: CASSFLRGGQARYEQYF.

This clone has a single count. The CDR3 coding sequence is TGTGCCAGCAGCCAAGGGGGACTCCTATCCTACGAGCAGTACTTC. Residues: CASSQGGLLSYEQYF. The chain has TRBV3-1 (or the pseudogene TRBV3-2) and TRBJ2-7; D is possibly TRBD2 (6 bases). The V gene's germline CDR1 is LGHDT and CDR2 YNNKEL (reference sequence). Deletions cut 1 base from V and 1 base from J, with 11 bases between. The CDR3 is made up of 15 amino acids.

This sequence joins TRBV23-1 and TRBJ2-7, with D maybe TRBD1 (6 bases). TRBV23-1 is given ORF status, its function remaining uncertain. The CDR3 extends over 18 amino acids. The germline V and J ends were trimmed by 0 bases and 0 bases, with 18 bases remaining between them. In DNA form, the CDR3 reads TGCGCCAGCAGTCAATCGGGGGTGGCAGGGGTCTTCTCCTACGAGCAGTACTTC. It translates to CASSQSGVAGVFSYEQYF.

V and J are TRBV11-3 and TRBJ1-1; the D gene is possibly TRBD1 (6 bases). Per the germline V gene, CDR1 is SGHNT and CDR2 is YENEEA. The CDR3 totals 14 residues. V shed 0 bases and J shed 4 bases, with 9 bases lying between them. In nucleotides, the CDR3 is TGTGCCAGCAGCTTAGAGAGGACAGTCACTGAAGCTTTCTTT. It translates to CASSLERTVTEAFF. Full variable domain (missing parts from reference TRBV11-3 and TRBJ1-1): EAGVVQSPRYKIIEKKQPVAFWCNPISGHNTLYWYLQNLGQGPELLIRYENEEAVDDSQLPKDRFSAERLKGVDSTLKIQPAELGDSAVYLCASSLERTVTEAFFGQGTRLTVV.

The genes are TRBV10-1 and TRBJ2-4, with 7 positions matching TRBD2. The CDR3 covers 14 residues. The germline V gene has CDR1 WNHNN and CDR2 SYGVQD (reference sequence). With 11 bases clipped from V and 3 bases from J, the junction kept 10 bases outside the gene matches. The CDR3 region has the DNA TGCGCCCCCTGGGGGGGAACAGGCAAAAACATTCAGTACTTC. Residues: CAPWGGTGKNIQYF.

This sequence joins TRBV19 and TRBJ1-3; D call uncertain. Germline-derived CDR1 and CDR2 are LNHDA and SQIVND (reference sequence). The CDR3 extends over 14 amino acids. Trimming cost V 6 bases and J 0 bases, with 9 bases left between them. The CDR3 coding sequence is TGTGCCAGTAGCCCCGGAGGCTCTGGAAACACCATATATTTT. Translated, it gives CASSPGGSGNTIYF.